Listed below are T cell receptor beta chains from one sample, sequenced in a study of identical twins' blood T cells. TCRdb used MiXCR to reprocess the 5' RACE reads, holding one entry per CDR3 protein. The data show 350,000 to 400,000 distinct CDR3 sequences, over 25% seen once. The sequenced sample was PBMCs. The receptor set was obtained from a woman aged 18-49 years in good health. Each CDR3 is given with its conserved first and last residue. A D gene is named only where the DNA matches it firmly. Where a row states a size, it is once, few, many or the class of an expanded clone; other rows omit it.

>TRBJ1-1|TRBV10-2|-|TRBD1
TGCGCCAGCGGGTCCTCAGGGGGCTGGGACACTGAAGCTTTCTTT
CASGSSGGWDTEAFF
>TRBJ2-7|TRBV18|-|-
TGTGCCAGCTCACGAAACAGGGACGAGCAGTACTTC
CASSRNRDEQYF
>TRBJ2-1|TRBV20-1|-|TRBD2
TGCAGTTCTTGCGATAGCGGGAGGCCCCACAATGAGCAGTTCTTC
CSSCDSGRPHNEQFF
>TRBJ1-1|TRBV10-3|few|-
TGCGCCATCACTTCGGACGGGAACACTGAAGCTTTCTTT
CAITSDGNTEAFF
>TRBJ2-7|TRBV29-1|-|-
TGCAGCGCCCAGACAGAACTCTACGAGCAGTACTTC
CSAQTELYEQYF
>TRBJ2-7|TRBV6-6|few|TRBD1
TGTGCCAGCGACCCTGGACAGGGTTCCTACGAGCAGTACTTC
CASDPGQGSYEQYF
>TRBJ1-2|TRBV27|few|-
TGTGCCAGCAGCCGCGGGACAAACTATGGCTACACCTTC
CASSRGTNYGYTF
>TRBJ1-1|TRBV7-9|-|-
TGTGCCAGCACCTCGCAGGGGAACGCTGAAGCTTTCTTT
CASTSQGNAEAFF
>TRBJ2-7|TRBV6-6|few|-
TGTGCCAGCAGTTGGGGGGCGGGTAATGGCGAGCAGTACTTC
CASSWGAGNGEQYF
>TRBJ1-1|TRBV19|few|-
TGTGCCAGTTCGGGCAGACAGAACACTGAAGCTTTCTTT
CASSGRQNTEAFF
>TRBJ2-7|TRBV11-2|few|-
TGTGCCAGCAGCCCTCAGGGATTCGACGAGCAGTACTTC
CASSPQGFDEQYF
>TRBJ1-5|TRBV20-1|-|TRBD1
TGCAGTGCTAGCCCCCAGGACAGGGGAGGCAATCAGCCCCAGCATTTT
CSASPQDRGGNQPQHF
>TRBJ1-2|TRBV18|few|TRBD1
TGTGCCAGCTCACCACGGGACAGGGTGGAGTACACCTTC
CASSPRDRVEYTF
>TRBJ1-3|TRBV11-2|-|-
TGTGCCAGCAGCTTAGAAGCGGACTCTGGAAACACCATATATTTT
CASSLEADSGNTIYF
>TRBJ2-2|TRBV29-1|few|-
TGCAGCCCCTTCGGCGTTCCGGCATCCGGGGAGCTGTTTTTT
CSPFGVPASGELFF
>TRBJ1-1|TRBV5-1|few|-
TGCGCCAGCAGCACCGGGGGTGAAGCTTTCTTT
CASSTGGEAFF
>TRBJ2-3|TRBV5-1|-|TRBD2
TGCGCCAGCAGACCAAGCGGGGCGTCAGATACGCAGTATTTT
CASRPSGASDTQYF
>TRBJ2-7|TRBV3-1|-|-
TGTGCCAGCAGCCCAAGGGTGGGCGAGCAGTACTTC
CASSPRVGEQYF
>TRBJ2-3|TRBV3-1|-|TRBD2
TGTGCCAGCAGCCATTATCTAGCGGGGGAGTCAGATACGCAGTATTTT
CASSHYLAGESDTQYF
>TRBJ1-5|TRBV2|many|-
TGTGCCAGCAGTGAGGTGGGTCAGCCCCAGCATTTT
CASSEVGQPQHF
>TRBJ1-1|TRBV6-2/TRBV6-3|many|-
TGTGCCAGCAGTTACGGTCGGATAGAAGCTTTCTTT
CASSYGRIEAFF
>TRBJ1-2|TRBV7-2|-|-
TGTGCCAGCAGCTTAGCTGGAGGGGGTAGTGCGTATGGCTACACCTTC
CASSLAGGGSAYGYTF
>TRBJ2-1|TRBV3-1|-|-
TGTGCCAGCAGCCGAATGACAGTAGACAATGAGCAGTTCTTC
CASSRMTVDNEQFF
>TRBJ2-5|TRBV20-1|few|TRBD2
TGCAGTGCTAGCGGGGGGGGGCCGAAAGAGACCCAGTACTTC
CSASGGGPKETQYF
>TRBJ1-1|TRBV30|few|-
TGTGCCTGGAGTTCCCCCGGGGAAGGAACTGAAGCTTTCTTT
CAWSSPGEGTEAFF
>TRBJ2-7|TRBV4-2|few|TRBD1
TGTGCCAGCAGCCAAGACCGGGACAGTTCCTACGAGCAGTACTTC
CASSQDRDSSYEQYF
>TRBJ1-2|TRBV20-1|-|-
TGCAGTGCTAGGAACAGGGACGGGGAATATGGCTACACCTTC
CSARNRDGEYGYTF
>TRBJ1-1|TRBV11-2|-|-
TGTGCCAGCAGCCTCAGATACACTGAAGCTTTCTTT
CASSLRYTEAFF
>TRBJ2-5|TRBV5-5|-|-
TGTGCCAGCAGGATCGAATACCGGTTGATGGAGACCCAGTACTTC
CASRIEYRLMETQYF
>TRBJ1-1|TRBV14|many|-
TGTGCCAGCACGGATGGGAACACTGAAGCTTTCTTT
CASTDGNTEAFF